What follows are 23 T cell receptor beta chains derived from one specimen sequenced in a study of blood T cell repertoires in COVID-19. Clones were read by immunoSEQ multiplex PCR, and TCRdb kept only the in-frame ones, dropping some. The sample records just over 150,000 clones, about 90% being singletons. The sequenced material came from peripheral blood. The receptors were sampled from a man aged 25-40 years with COVID-19, enrolled during active disease.

V gene TRBV5-1 combines with J gene TRBJ2-7, with D tentatively TRBD2 (5 bases). V lost 1 base and J lost 2, with 7 bases in between. In germline, CDR1 is SGHRS, CDR2 YFSETQ. The CDR3 length is 13 residues. The CDR3 reads CASSLSGPYEQYF. The CDR3 nucleotides are TGCGCCAGCAGCTTGAGCGGACCCTACGAGCAGTACTTC.

The J gene is TRBJ2-1, the V gene TRBV6-2 or TRBV6-3; D remains unclear. Germline V CDR1 and CDR2: MNHEY, SVGEGT. Trimming cost V 3 bases and J 11 bases, with 8 bases left between them. The CDR3 has 11 residues. The CDR3 is CASSYGGKQFF. The CDR3, as DNA: TGTGCCAGCAGTTATGGCGGTAAGCAGTTCTTC.

The rearrangement uses TRBV29-1 and TRBJ2-1; D possibly corresponds to TRBD2 (7 bases). V lost 4 bases and J 0 bases, leaving 13 bases between the germline ends. The germline CDR1 and CDR2 sequences are SQVTM and ANQGSEA. CDR3 length: 15 residues. CDR3 DNA: TGCAGCGTTGTAGGGGGGGACGGCTCCTACAATGAGCAGTTCTTC. This translates into CSVVGGDGSYNEQFF.

This CDR3 reads CASNLGGNTEAFF. CDR3 coding DNA: TGTGCCAGTAACCTAGGGGGCAACACTGAAGCTTTCTTT. V and J are TRBV19 and TRBJ1-1; TRBD1 aligns across 7 bases. Germline loops: CDR1 LNHDA, CDR2 SQIVND (reference sequence). V dropped 7 bases and J dropped 2; count of bases not matched to a gene: 4. This CDR3 comprises 13 residues.

The gene calls are TRBV18 and TRBJ1-5, with D uncertain. The V gene lost 6 bases and the J gene lost 1 base, with 16 bases spanning the gap. The CDR3 runs to 16 residues. The V gene's germline CDR1 is KGHSH and CDR2 LQKENI. The CDR3 DNA follows: TGTGCCAGCTCTATCATTTCCGGGGTAAGCAATCAGCCCCAGCATTTT. Its translation: CASSIISGVSNQPQHF.

This clone showed up just a few times. In nucleotides, the CDR3 is TGTGCCAGTAGTACCCTAGGCCCTAATCAGCCCCAGCATTTT. Residues: CASSTLGPNQPQHF. This rearrangement joins TRBV19 to TRBJ1-5; D is unclear. Between the trimmed V and J ends, which lost 4 bases and 4 bases, there was a span of 11 bases. The V gene's germline CDR1 is LNHDA and CDR2 SQIVND (reference sequence). The CDR3 sequence is 14 residues long.

The V gene is TRBV28, the J gene TRBJ2-1; TRBD2 aligns across 15 bases. V shed 6 bases and J 10 bases; nucleotides not matched to a gene: 10. The V gene's germline CDR1 is MDHEN and CDR2 SYDVKM. The CDR3 loop spans 16 amino acids. The CDR3 is CASSMTGTSGRREQFF. CDR3 nucleotides: TGTGCCAGCAGCATGACCGGGACTAGCGGGAGGAGAGAGCAGTTCTTC.

The CDR3 DNA reads TGTGCCAGCAGGCGACGGTCCGGGGCCCAGCATTTT. It specifies CASRRRSGAQHF. The rearrangement joins TRBV6-5 to TRBJ1-5, with D unresolved. In germline, CDR1 is MNHEY, CDR2 SVGAGI. The V gene lost 6 bases and the J gene lost 11 bases, with 14 bases spanning the gap. The CDR3 has 12 amino acids.

The chain joins TRBV5-5 to TRBJ2-1; 11 positions agree with TRBD2. The CDR3 is made up of 16 amino acids. CDR1 SGHKS and CDR2 YYEKEE come from the germline V gene (reference sequence). J lost 7 bases, V lost 3 bases, and 9 bases had no gene match. CDR3 region: CASSSPLGLAVNEQFF. CDR3 bases: TGTGCCAGCAGCTCCCCCCTGGGACTAGCGGTGAATGAGCAGTTCTTC.

This chain uses TRBV6-5 with TRBJ1-2; no clear D gene. CDR1 and CDR2 (germline): MNHEY, SVGAGI. This CDR3 has 12 residues. V was cut by 7 bases and J by 6 bases, with 12 bases left in between. CDR3 region: CASTHRGNGYTF. The CDR3 DNA sequence: TGTGCCAGCACCCACCGAGGTAATGGCTACACCTTC.

This rearrangement joins TRBV2 to TRBJ1-4, with D possibly matching TRBD1 (6 bases). CDR1 and CDR2 from the germline V gene are SNHLY and FYNNEI. Trimming pared 9 bases from V and 7 bases from J, leaving 15 bases between. CDR3 length: 13 amino acids. The DNA for the CDR3 is TGTGCCAGTTACAGGGATGCGGGTGAAAAACTGTTTTTT. It yields the protein CASYRDAGEKLFF.

The chain combines TRBV4-3 with TRBJ2-1, with 10 bases aligning to TRBD2. Germline V gives CDR1 LGHNA, CDR2 YSLEER. This CDR3 comprises 17 residues. Germline trimming cut 0 bases from V and 3 bases from J; bases unmatched to any gene: 5. In DNA, the CDR3 is TGCGCCAGCAGCCAAGAAGCGGGAGGGAACCTCTACAATGAGCAGTTCTTC. Residues: CASSQEAGGNLYNEQFF.

V is TRBV29-1 and J is TRBJ2-7; TRBD1 is a possible D gene (5 bases). This CDR3 has 13 residues. V lost 2 bases to trimming and J lost 3 bases, with 11 bases between them. The V gene's germline CDR1 is SQVTM and CDR2 ANQGSEA. The DNA of the CDR3 is TGCAGCGTTGAATTTGGGGCCCTCTACGAGCAGTACTTC. Amino acid sequence: CSVEFGALYEQYF.

The genes are TRBV7-2 and TRBJ2-6, with a possible D match to TRBD2 (6 bases). Germline V lookup: CDR1 SGHTA, CDR2 FQGNSA. V was cut by 4 bases and J by 0 bases, with 13 bases left in between. The CDR3 totals 17 residues. The CDR3 here is CASSWGGGNSGANVLTF. CDR3 DNA sequence: TGTGCCAGCAGCTGGGGTGGGGGGAACTCTGGGGCCAACGTCCTGACTTTC.

V usage is TRBV9 and J usage is TRBJ1-3; 7 nucleotides align to TRBD1. V was clipped by 3 bases and J by 6 bases; unmatched bases: 6. Germline assignment: CDR1 SGDLS and CDR2 YYNGEE. CDR3 size: 14 residues. CDR3 in DNA: TGTGCCAGCAGCGCTCGGACAGGTTTAAACACCATATATTTT. Translated, it gives CASSARTGLNTIYF.

The V gene is TRBV3-1 (or the pseudogene TRBV3-2), the J gene TRBJ2-3; 9 nucleotides align to TRBD2. Unmatched junction bases numbered 3, after V lost 4 bases and J lost 1 base. CDR1 and CDR2 from the germline V gene are LGHDT and YNNKEL (reference sequence). The CDR3 loop spans 15 amino acids. CDR3 loop: CASSPIAGGTDTQYF. The DNA of the CDR3 is TGTGCCAGCAGCCCTATAGCGGGAGGCACAGATACGCAGTATTTT.

The rearrangement uses TRBV7-2 and TRBJ1-5; TRBD1 is a possible D gene (5 bases). The length of the CDR3 is 15 residues. V lost 5 bases, J lost 2 bases, and 13 bases lay in between. Germline CDR1 SGHTA, CDR2 FQGNSA. The CDR3 loop is CASSPGPRGNQPQHF. In DNA, the CDR3 is TGTGCCAGCAGCCCAGGGCCCAGGGGCAATCAGCCCCAGCATTTT.

The chain recombines TRBV3-1 (or the pseudogene TRBV3-2) with TRBJ2-1; no clear D. The CDR3 length is 12 residues. The V end was cut by 0 bases, the J end by 9 bases, with 6 bases between. Germline CDR1 and CDR2: LGHDT and YNNKEL (reference sequence). This chain's CDR3 is CASSQEQCEQFF. DNA for the CDR3: TGTGCCAGCAGCCAAGAGCAGTGTGAGCAGTTCTTC.

The J gene is TRBJ2-1, the V gene TRBV5-4, with 8 positions matching TRBD1. Germline assignment: CDR1 SGHNT and CDR2 YYREEE (reference sequence). Trimming cost V 2 bases and J 9 bases; bases outside gene matches: 4. The CDR3 is 13 residues long. The DNA for the CDR3 is TGTGCCAGCAGCTTAGACAGGGGTTTTGAGCAGTTCTTC. It translates to CASSLDRGFEQFF.

The gene calls are TRBV6-5 and TRBJ1-2; tentatively, D is TRBD1 (5 bases). This CDR3 is built from 15 residues. With 4 bases removed from V and 5 bases from J, the gap between germline ends came to 17 bases. Germline assignment: CDR1 MNHEY and CDR2 SVGAGI. In nucleotides, the CDR3 is TGTGCCAGCAGTTCCGGGGGAGGCCCAATGTATGGCTACACCTTC. Protein product: CASSSGGGPMYGYTF.

V is TRBV4-3 and J is TRBJ1-2; 7 bases agree with TRBD1. This CDR3 is 14 amino acids long. Germline CDR1 is LGHNA and CDR2 is YSLEER. Trimming removed 1 base from V and 8 bases from J; junction bases left unmatched: 7. The CDR3 here is CASSQADRAYGYTF. DNA for the CDR3: TGCGCCAGCAGCCAAGCTGACAGGGCCTACGGCTACACCTTC.

V usage is TRBV27 and J usage is TRBJ2-3; D ambiguous. CDR3 length equals 13 residues. The V end was cut by 6 bases, the J end by 2 bases, with 9 bases between. Germline V lookup: CDR1 MNHEY, CDR2 SMNVEV (reference sequence). The CDR3: CASSTLYTDTQYF. Here the CDR3 DNA reads TGTGCCAGCAGCACCCTCTACACAGATACGCAGTATTTT.

V is TRBV4-3 and J is TRBJ2-5, with 13 bases identical to TRBD2. The CDR3 spans 21 residues. V dropped 1 base and J dropped 1; count of bases not matched to a gene: 15. Germline V gives CDR1 LGHNA, CDR2 YSLEER. CDR3 nucleotides: TGCGCCAGCAGCCAAGGGGATTCATGGGGGACTAGCGGGATATTCCAAGAGACCCAGTACTTC. Residues: CASSQGDSWGTSGIFQETQYF.